This T cell receptor beta chain stems from a study of shared clonotypes between healthy human individuals. Replicate PCRs for sorted subsets used approximately 190 ng DNA; this equaled tens of thousands of T cell genomes. Clones were read by immunoSEQ multiplex PCR, and TCRdb kept only the in-frame ones, dropping some. Among about 2.3 million clones, roughly 92% were seen once, and the ten largest hold around 0.4%. The V end lost 5 bases, the J end lost 5 bases, and 12 bases lay between the germline ends. CDR1 and CDR2 from the germline V gene are SGHNT and YENEEA. The length of the CDR3 is 13 residues.

J is TRBJ2-5 and V is TRBV11-3; D not certain. The TCR comes from a man aged 18 to 29 in good health. Some clones in this sample may be carry-over from other donors' samples. Sequenced: naive CD4+ T cells from PBMCs. The subset denotes: CD45RA+ positively selected. This chain's CDR3 is CASSPRVGETQYF. In nucleotides, the CDR3 is TGTGCCAGCAGCCCTAGGGTGGGGGAGACCCAGTACTTC. Full variable domain (remainder filled in from reference TRBV11-3 and TRBJ2-5): EAGVVQSPRYKIIEKKQPVAFWCNPISGHNTLYWYLQNLGQGPELLIRYENEEAVDDSQLPKDRFSAERLKGVDSTLKIQPAELGDSAVYLCASSPRVGETQYFGPGTRLLVL.